This entry lists 9 T cell receptor beta chains sequenced from one sample in a study of shared clonotypes between healthy human individuals. Generated by immunoSEQ multiplex PCR, the TCRdb table keeps only in-frame clones and is missing some. The sample carries around 2,000,000 clones, around 93% recorded once. Naive CD8 cells lacked CD45RO, underwent positive selection for CCR7 and left out terminally differentiated effector memory CD45RA+ cells. The sequenced sample was naive CD8+ T cells from PBMCs. The receptors stem from a man between 18 and 35 years old in good health. Some clones in this sample may be carry-over from other donors' samples.

The rearrangement joins TRBV27 to TRBJ2-1, with D tentatively TRBD2 (5 bases). Germline V CDR1 and CDR2: MNHEY, SMNVEV (reference sequence). With 5 bases removed from V and 0 bases from J, the gap between germline ends came to 8 bases. This CDR3 is built from 14 residues. CDR3 DNA sequence: TGTGCCAGCAGTGTGGACTTCTCCTACAATGAGCAGTTCTTC. Its protein is CASSVDFSYNEQFF.

The chain joins TRBV4-1 to TRBJ1-1; 7 nucleotides line up with TRBD1. CDR1 is MGHRA, CDR2 YSYEKL, per germline. CDR3 size: 14 residues. V lost 3 bases to trimming and J lost 6 bases; unmatched junction nucleotides: 7. The CDR3 DNA sequence: TGCGCCAGCAGCCAGGGCAGGGGGTTACCTGAAGCTTTCTTT. Protein product: CASSQGRGLPEAFF.

The chain links TRBV6-1 to TRBJ2-7, with D unresolved. Per germline, CDR1 MNHNS and CDR2 SASEGT. Trimming removed 4 bases at V and 7 bases at J, with 2 bases between. CDR3 length equals 9 residues. In DNA form, the CDR3 reads TGTGCCAGCAGTGGTGAGCAGTACTTC. Its translation is CASSGEQYF.

The V and J genes are TRBV27 and TRBJ2-2; unclear D gene. Germline V gene data show CDR1 as MNHEY and CDR2 as SMNVEV (reference sequence). V shed 4 bases and J shed 7 bases, with 4 bases lying between them. The CDR3 consists of 11 residues. This chain's CDR3 is CASSSIGELFF. The CDR3 coding sequence is TGTGCCAGCAGTTCTATCGGGGAGCTGTTTTTT.

The chain joins TRBV5-4 to TRBJ2-2; tentative D call: TRBD2 (6 bases). V lost 4 bases and J 6 bases, leaving 19 bases between the germline ends. The CDR3 sequence is 16 residues long. Germline V gene lookup returns CDR1 SGHNT and CDR2 YYREEE (reference sequence). The CDR3, as DNA: TGTGCCAGCAGCCCATCCGGGAGCACCCTTTCCGGGGAGCTGTTTTTT. This sequence encodes CASSPSGSTLSGELFF.

The chain is built from TRBV6-1 and TRBJ1-2, with 7 bases fitting TRBD1. Germline CDR1 is MNHNS and CDR2 is SASEGT. V was clipped by 4 bases and J by 2 bases; unmatched bases: 7. The CDR3 loop spans 15 amino acids. The CDR3 coding sequence is TGTGCCAGCAGTGTTCGGGAGGGGGCCAACTATGGCTACACCTTC. Its protein is CASSVREGANYGYTF.

The CDR3 sequence is CASSSHGEGGSWVADTQYF. CDR3 nucleotides: TGTGCCAGCAGCTCCCATGGGGAAGGCGGGAGTTGGGTAGCAGATACGCAGTATTTT. The chain employs TRBV7-8 and TRBJ2-3, with 7 bases fitting TRBD2. Trimming at V came to 4 bases and at J to 4 bases, leaving 20 bases not matched to a gene. Germline V gene data show CDR1 as SGHVS and CDR2 as FQNEAQ. The CDR3 totals 19 residues.

A single count supports this clone. V gene TRBV7-9 combines with J gene TRBJ1-2; D is uncertain. The ends were cut back, 0 bases at V and 8 bases at J, with 13 bases in the middle. The CDR3 consists of 14 residues. The germline V gene has CDR1 SEHNR and CDR2 FQNEAQ (reference sequence). CDR3 coding DNA: TGTGCCAGCAGCTTAGCGCAGAGAGGTTTCGGCTACACCTTC. This encodes CASSLAQRGFGYTF.

Points on this clone: The sample holds other DNA sequences that translate to the same CDR3. The chain couples TRBV5-6 to TRBJ1-1; D is undetermined. Germline CDR1 SGHDT, CDR2 YYEEEE. The CDR3 has 11 amino acids. V was shortened by 0 bases and J by 8 bases, with 5 bases between the two germline ends. Here the CDR3 DNA reads TGTGCCAGCAGCTTGGGCGGGGAAGCTTTCTTT. It is translated as CASSLGGEAFF.